The T cell receptor (beta chain) under discussion was sequenced for a study of cytomegalovirus exposure and HLA in healthy donors. Concerning this clone: Its matching antigen is unknown.

PCR was performed using 60 Vbeta and 13 Jbeta primers. Sequencing was performed with immunoSEQ multiplex PCR; in TCRdb, only in-frame clones are kept and a portion is missing. Among 150,000 to 180,000 clones listed, around 75% were seen once. Study outcomes and limitations: A further, later analysis showed that HLA-associated TCR beta chains (compared with equally common others) were more clonally expanded.

The length of the CDR3 is 16 residues. Germline values: CDR1 ENHRY, CDR2 SYGVKD. V dropped 4 bases and J dropped 1; count of bases not matched to a gene: 6. Source material: PBMCs. The receptor's source is a man aged 18 to 35 in good health and CMV-seronegative. The V and J genes are TRBV10-3 and TRBJ2-1, with TRBD1 matching over 8 bases. CDR3 bases: TGTGCCATCAGTGGAACACGGACAGGGTCCTACAATGAGCAGTTCTTC. This sequence encodes CAISGTRTGSYNEQFF.